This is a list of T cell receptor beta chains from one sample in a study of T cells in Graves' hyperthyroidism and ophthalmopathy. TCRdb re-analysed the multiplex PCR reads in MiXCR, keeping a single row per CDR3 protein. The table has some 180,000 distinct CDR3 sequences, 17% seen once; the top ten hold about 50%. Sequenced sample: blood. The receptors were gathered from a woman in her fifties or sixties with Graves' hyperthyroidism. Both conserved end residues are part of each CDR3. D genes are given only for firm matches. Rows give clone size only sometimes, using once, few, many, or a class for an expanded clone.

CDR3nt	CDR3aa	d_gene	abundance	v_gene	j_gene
TGTGCCAGCAGCTTTTTGGGGACTAAGTGGGACACTGAAGCTTTCTTT	CASSFLGTKWDTEAFF	NA	NA	TRBV5-6	TRBJ1-1
TGTGCCAGCTCTCTCAACGGGGCTGAAGTGGGCGAGCAGTACTTC	CASSLNGAEVGEQYF	NA	many	TRBV18	TRBJ2-7
TGTGCCAGCAGCTTACGGGACAGGGTGCACGAGCAGTACTTC	CASSLRDRVHEQYF	TRBD1	many	TRBV11-2	TRBJ2-7
TGTGCCAGCTCACCAGGCCCCGATACGCAGTATTTT	CASSPGPDTQYF	NA	many	TRBV18	TRBJ2-3
TGTGCCAGCAGTTATTGGATCGGACAGAGCTCCTACGAGCAGTACTTC	CASSYWIGQSSYEQYF	NA	many	TRBV6-1	TRBJ2-7
TGTGCCAGCAGCTTATCGGGACAGGAGTACGAGCAGTACTTC	CASSLSGQEYEQYF	TRBD1	many	TRBV7-9	TRBJ2-7
TGCGCCAGCAGTGATCTCGGGGGCTCCTACGAGCAGTACTTC	CASSDLGGSYEQYF	NA	many	TRBV10-1	TRBJ2-7
TGTGCCAGCAATCCGGGACTAGGCCTCCACGAGCAGTACTTC	CASNPGLGLHEQYF	TRBD2	many	TRBV11-2	TRBJ2-7
TGTGCCAGCAGCTTAGCCGGCGGGACAGGGAGCAATGAGCAGTTCTTC	CASSLAGGTGSNEQFF	TRBD1	many	TRBV7-9	TRBJ2-1
TGCAGTGCTGGTAGACTAGCGGGGCCCCTAAATGAGCAGTTCTTC	CSAGRLAGPLNEQFF	TRBD2	many	TRBV20-1	TRBJ2-1
TGCAGTGCAAACGTGCCGGGGCGACAAAACATTCAGTACTTC	CSANVPGRQNIQYF	NA	many	TRBV20-1	TRBJ2-4
TGCAGTGCTCGCAGGGGATCCCCTAGCGGGCGCACAGATACGCAGTATTTT	CSARRGSPSGRTDTQYF	TRBD2	many	TRBV20-1	TRBJ2-3
TGTGCCAGCAGTCTCGGGGGGGAACGCTACGAGCAGTACTTC	CASSLGGERYEQYF	TRBD2	many	TRBV27	TRBJ2-7
TGTGCCTGGATGGGACAGGGCCAAGAGACCCAGTACTTC	CAWMGQGQETQYF	TRBD1	many	TRBV30	TRBJ2-5
TGTGCCAGCAGCGACGACTACTCCTACGAGCAGTACTTC	CASSDDYSYEQYF	NA	NA	TRBV9	TRBJ2-7
TGTGCCAGCAGTTTTAAGCTGAACACTGAAGCTTTCTTT	CASSFKLNTEAFF	NA	NA	TRBV12-3/TRBV12-4	TRBJ1-1
TGTGCCAGCACCCGGGACAAGCTCACCGGGGAGCTGTTTTTT	CASTRDKLTGELFF	NA	many	TRBV6-1	TRBJ2-2
TGTGCCAGCAGCCTATCGACAGGGAGATCACCCCTCCACTTT	CASSLSTGRSPLHF	TRBD1	few	TRBV11-2	TRBJ1-6
TGTGCCAGTAGTATGGACGGGGCCAACACCGGGATGAACACTGAAGCTTTCTTT	CASSMDGANTGMNTEAFF	NA	NA	TRBV19	TRBJ1-1
TGTGCCAGCAGTGATCTCGGGAATAGCAATCAGCCCCAGCATTTT	CASSDLGNSNQPQHF	NA	many	TRBV2	TRBJ1-5
TGTGCCAGCAAACCGTCCCCAGATACGCAGTATTTT	CASKPSPDTQYF	NA	NA	TRBV28	TRBJ2-3
TGCAGTGCTAGAGCGTCAATGGGGGTCGGTGAGCAGTTCTTC	CSARASMGVGEQFF	NA	many	TRBV20-1	TRBJ2-1
TGTGCCAGTAGAGACCTAAATTGGAATGAGCAGTTCTTC	CASRDLNWNEQFF	NA	NA	TRBV19	TRBJ2-1
TGCAGTGCTAGAGATGCCGCGGGAGGGGCCTACAATGAGCAGTTCTTC	CSARDAAGGAYNEQFF	TRBD2	many	TRBV20-1	TRBJ2-1
TGTGCCAGCAGGCGGGTTGCGGCGAACAATCAGCCCCAGCATTTT	CASRRVAANNQPQHF	NA	NA	TRBV7-9	TRBJ1-5
TGTGCCAGCAGCCAAGGGACAGGGGGTTCACCCCTCCACTTT	CASSQGTGGSPLHF	TRBD1	many	TRBV3-1	TRBJ1-6
TGTGCCAGCAGAGATAATTCACCCCTCCACTTT	CASRDNSPLHF	NA	few	TRBV12-3/TRBV12-4	TRBJ1-6
TGTGCCAGCACCCAAACCCCGGGGGGCACAAATCAGCCCCAGCATTTT	CASTQTPGGTNQPQHF	NA	many	TRBV12-3/TRBV12-4	TRBJ1-5
TGCAGTCTCCGAGGTGAAGAGACCCAGTACTTC	CSLRGEETQYF	NA	many	TRBV20-1	TRBJ2-5
TGTGCCAGCAGCGTAGGGATGGGGGCCAACGTCCTGACTTTC	CASSVGMGANVLTF	NA	many	TRBV9	TRBJ2-6
TGTGCCAGCAGCTTAGACTTGGTCTCAGGAGAGCAGTACTTC	CASSLDLVSGEQYF	NA	many	TRBV11-2	TRBJ2-7
TGCGCCAGCAAGGCCGAAACCTACGAGCAGTACTTC	CASKAETYEQYF	NA	NA	TRBV5-1	TRBJ2-7
TGTGCCAGCAGCCCGGATCGGGGGCGGTATTACACCTTC	CASSPDRGRYYTF	NA	many	TRBV14	TRBJ1-2
TGTGCCAGCAGCAAGGGGTGGACGAGGGACAGGAATAATTCACCCCTCCACTTT	CASSKGWTRDRNNSPLHF	TRBD1	few	TRBV14	TRBJ1-6
TGTGCCATACAGGGGACGAACACTGAAGCTTTCTTT	CAIQGTNTEAFF	TRBD1	NA	TRBV19	TRBJ1-1
TGTGCCAGTATTGGGCAGGGAAAGGACAATGAGCAGTACTTC	CASIGQGKDNEQYF	NA	NA	TRBV19	TRBJ2-7
TGTGCCAGCAGCTTATGGCTAGCGGGAGGAGAGACCCAGTACTTC	CASSLWLAGGETQYF	TRBD2	many	TRBV7-2	TRBJ2-5
TGCGCCAGCCAAGGACTAGCGGGTTACAATGAGCAGTTCTTC	CASQGLAGYNEQFF	TRBD2	few	TRBV4-1	TRBJ2-1
TGTGCCAGCAGCCAAGATCGGGGGACCTACTATGGCTACACCTTC	CASSQDRGTYYGYTF	NA	few	TRBV3-1	TRBJ1-2
TGTGCCAGCAGCCTTTCTAGCATCGGGGAGCTGTTTTTT	CASSLSSIGELFF	NA	few	TRBV7-2	TRBJ2-2